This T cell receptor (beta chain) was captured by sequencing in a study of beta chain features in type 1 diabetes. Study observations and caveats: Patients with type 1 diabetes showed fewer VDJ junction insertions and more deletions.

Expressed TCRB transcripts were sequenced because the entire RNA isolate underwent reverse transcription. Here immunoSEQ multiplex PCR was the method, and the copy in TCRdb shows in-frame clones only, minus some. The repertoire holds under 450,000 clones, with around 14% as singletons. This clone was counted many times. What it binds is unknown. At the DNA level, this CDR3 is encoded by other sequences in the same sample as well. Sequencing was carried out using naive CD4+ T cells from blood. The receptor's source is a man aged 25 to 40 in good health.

The DNA of the CDR3 is TGCGCCAGCAGCCAAGATGTAAGCACAGATACGCAGTATTTT. It yields the protein CASSQDVSTDTQYF. V usage is TRBV4-3 and J usage is TRBJ2-3; D gene ambiguous. There are 14 residues in the CDR3. Trimming removed 0 bases from V and 0 bases from J, with 4 bases in between. Germline CDR1 reads LGHNA; CDR2 reads YSLEER.